The 30 T cell receptor beta chains listed next were all sequenced from one sample in a study of regulatory T cells in long-lasting Graves disease. Arm-PCR with iRepertoire HTBI primers amplified the CDR3 regions for these TCR beta libraries. TCRdb analysed the multiplex PCR reads with MiXCR anew, one entry per CDR3 protein. The profile shows about 460,000 distinct CDR3 sequences, 14% of them singletons. Time point of the sample: newly diagnosed GD, antithyroid drugs for less than 3 months. From RNA extracted from PBMCs, the TCR library was made. This same sample was also part of a study on T cells in Graves' hyperthyroidism and ophthalmopathy.

The material sequenced was peripheral blood mononuclear cells (PBMCs), taken at new diagnosis, from a patient treated with antithyroid drugs. These receptors originate from a woman between 50 and 59 years old with Graves disease.

This chain uses TRBV3-1 with TRBJ1-6; 8 nucleotides align to TRBD1. The CDR3 loop spans 16 amino acids. J gave up 7 bases and V 2 bases, and 7 bases lay outside the gene matches. The germline CDR1 and CDR2 sequences are LGHDT and YNNKEL (reference sequence). The CDR3 loop reads CASSQTTGTGNSPLHF. The CDR3 bases are TGTGCCAGCAGCCAAACAACCGGGACAGGAAATTCACCCCTCCACTTT.

There are many counts of this clonotype. J is TRBJ1-4 and V is TRBV4-1; D not certain. V was shortened by 7 bases and J by 0 bases, with 9 bases between the two germline ends. This CDR3 contains 14 residues. Germline V gives CDR1 MGHRA, CDR2 YSYEKL. Here the CDR3 DNA reads TGCGCCAGCACGCAGATTACAACTAATGAAAAACTGTTTTTT. The encoded protein is CASTQITTNEKLFF.

This clonotype was seen many times. This chain joins TRBV6-1 and TRBJ2-1; D may match TRBD1 or TRBD2 (7 bases each). From germline, CDR1 is MNHNS and CDR2 SASEGT. V lost 7 bases and J 0 bases, leaving 25 bases between the germline ends. The CDR3 runs 19 residues. The DNA of the CDR3 is TGTGCCAGCATAGCTACGGCAGGGGGGACGGGAGGCTCCTACAATGAGCAGTTCTTC. This sequence encodes CASIATAGGTGGSYNEQFF.

This clonotype has a count of ten or more. The chain links TRBV28 to TRBJ2-2, with 14 bases aligning to TRBD2. This CDR3 spans 18 amino acids. Germline V gene data show CDR1 as MDHEN and CDR2 as SYDVKM. The V gene end was trimmed by 6 bases and the J gene end by 5 bases; junction bases not matched to a gene: 11. This chain's CDR3 is CASSKGTSGRLGTGELFF. The CDR3 coding sequence is TGTGCCAGCAGCAAAGGGACTAGCGGGAGATTGGGGACCGGGGAGCTGTTTTTT.

This clonotype occurred many times. V and J are TRBV5-1 and TRBJ2-7; D is ambiguous. The V gene's germline CDR1 is SGHRS and CDR2 YFSETQ. V dropped 0 bases and J dropped 0 bases, with 10 bases sitting between them. The CDR3 runs to 15 residues. The CDR3 bases are TGCGCCAGCAGCTTGGAGGGCACGAGCTCCTACGAGCAGTACTTC. Amino acid sequence: CASSLEGTSSYEQYF.

V is TRBV12-3 or TRBV12-4 and J is TRBJ2-1; D not resolved. CDR3 length: 14 residues. Trimming took off 6 bases at V and 6 bases at J, with 15 bases between the two ends. CDR3 sequence: CASSPRSGFNEQFF. The CDR3 nucleotides read TGTGCCAGCAGCCCTCGTAGTGGGTTCAATGAGCAGTTCTTC.

The CDR3: CASSSGAGVADTQYF. As DNA, the CDR3 is TGTGCCAGCAGCTCGGGGGCGGGAGTCGCAGATACGCAGTATTTT. This rearrangement joins TRBV7-3 to TRBJ2-3, with a possible D match to TRBD2 (7 bases). The CDR3 has 15 amino acids. Germline lookup yields CDR1 SGHTA and CDR2 FQGTGA. Trimming cost V 4 bases and J 4 bases, with 15 bases left between them. Filled out from reference TRBV7-3 and TRBJ2-3, the complete variable domain reads GAGVSQTPSNKVTEKGKYVELRCDPISGHTALYWYRQSLGQGPEFLIYFQGTGAADDSGLPNDRFFAVRPEGSVSTLKIQRTERGDSAVYLCASSSGAGVADTQYFGPGTRLTVL.

This clonotype was seen more than once but under ten times. The chain is built from TRBV29-1 and TRBJ2-5; D is perhaps TRBD1 or TRBD2 (6 bases each). The CDR3 loop spans 14 amino acids. The germline gives CDR1 SQVTM, CDR2 ANQGSEA. The V and J ends lost 5 bases and 5 bases respectively, with 18 bases between them. This CDR3 is CSVQGGWFQETQYF. The CDR3 DNA reads as TGCAGCGTTCAAGGGGGGTGGTTCCAGGAGACCCAGTACTTC. Drawing the rest from reference TRBV29-1 and TRBJ2-5, the complete variable domain is SAVISQKPSRDICQRGTSLTIQCQVDSQVTMMFWYRQQPGQSLTLIATANQGSEATYESGFVIDKFPISRPNLTFSTLTVSNMSPEDSSIYLCSVQGGWFQETQYFGPGTRLLVL.

This clonotype has ten or more counts. J is TRBJ1-2 and V is TRBV2, with 11 bases identical to TRBD1. Trimming at V came to 7 bases and at J to 8 bases, leaving 6 bases not matched to a gene. This CDR3 spans 13 amino acids. The V gene's germline CDR1 is SNHLY and CDR2 FYNNEI. The CDR3 DNA follows: TGTGCCAGCATGGACAGGGGGCGGAAGGGCTACACCTTC. This encodes CASMDRGRKGYTF.

The CDR3 reads CASSRPGLAGGPGTGELFF. The CDR3 DNA reads TGCGCCAGCAGCAGGCCGGGACTAGCGGGAGGGCCGGGCACCGGGGAGCTGTTTTTT. The chain links TRBV5-1 to TRBJ2-2; 16 bases are a match to TRBD2. Germline V CDR1 and CDR2: SGHRS, YFSETQ. CDR3 length equals 19 residues. With 4 bases clipped from V and 4 bases from J, the junction kept 10 bases outside the gene matches.

This clonotype occurred many times. V and J are TRBV11-2 and TRBJ2-1; D unclear. The closer fit of TRBJ2-5 to the DNA end suggests the J call may be wrong. This CDR3 is built from 16 residues. The germline V gene encodes CDR1 SGHAT and CDR2 FQNNGV. CDR3 DNA sequence: TGTGCCAGCAGCTTAGAGGTTACCCCCTCTTCGGAGACCCAGTACTTC. Translated, it gives CASSLEVTPSSETQYF.

The chain has TRBV6-1 and TRBJ2-2; D not resolved. This CDR3 contains 14 residues. Germline V gene lookup returns CDR1 MNHNS and CDR2 SASEGT. Trimming removed 4 bases at V and 1 base at J, with 7 bases between. CDR3 sequence (DNA): TGTGCCAGCAGTGTTGGACGGAACACCGGGGAGCTGTTTTTT. As protein: CASSVGRNTGELFF.

This clonotype has ten or more counts. The DNA of the CDR3 is TGTGCCAGCAGTTCCGGACAGGGAAACACCGGGGAGCTGTTTTTT. This gives the protein CASSSGQGNTGELFF. J is TRBJ2-2 and V is TRBV5-5; 8 nucleotides match TRBD1. Germline V lookup: CDR1 SGHKS, CDR2 YYEKEE (reference sequence). CDR3 length equals 15 residues. V lost 5 bases to trimming and J lost 2 bases; unmatched junction nucleotides: 5.

This clonotype was counted ten times or more. The chain carries TRBV6-1 and TRBJ1-1, with a tentative D call TRBD1 (5 bases). Per germline, CDR1 MNHNS and CDR2 SASEGT. The CDR3 sequence is 14 residues long. Trimming left V 2 bases short and J 1 base short, with 8 bases between. CDR3 sequence (DNA): TGTGCCAGCAGTGAATTCGGGGGGAACACTGAAGCTTTCTTT. Translation gives CASSEFGGNTEAFF.

This clonotype came up many times. The chain uses TRBV28 and TRBJ1-1; unclear D gene. CDR1 is MDHEN, CDR2 SYDVKM, per germline. This CDR3 has 11 amino acids. V shed 8 bases and J shed 0 bases, with 4 bases lying between them. CDR3 region: CASGLNTEAFF. CDR3 DNA sequence: TGTGCCAGCGGATTGAACACTGAAGCTTTCTTT.

The chain links TRBV7-2 to TRBJ2-1, with 8 bases that match TRBD2. V was clipped by 1 base and J by 6 bases; unmatched bases: 5. Germline V lookup: CDR1 SGHTA, CDR2 FQGNSA. CDR3 size: 15 residues. CDR3 coding DNA: TGTGCCAGCAGCTTAGGTACTAGCGGACCCAATGAGCAGTTCTTC. Protein sequence: CASSLGTSGPNEQFF.

This clonotype was detected many times. As DNA, the CDR3 is TGTGCCAGCAGTCAGCGGGAGCAGGGCAATGAGCAGTTCTTC. Translated: CASSQREQGNEQFF. This rearrangement joins TRBV12-3 or TRBV12-4 to TRBJ2-1, with 8 nucleotides matching TRBD2. The ends lost 5 bases at V and 6 bases at J; junction bases unmatched: 6. The CDR3 contains 14 residues.

This clonotype was found many times. The rearrangement links TRBV6-1 to TRBJ2-1, with D possibly being TRBD2 (6 bases). The CDR3 is made up of 16 amino acids. V shed 5 bases and J shed 0 bases, with 14 bases lying between them. Germline lookup yields CDR1 MNHNS and CDR2 SASEGT. CDR3 nucleotides: TGTGCCAGCAGTCGCGTCACTAGCTACTCCTACAATGAGCAGTTCTTC. Encoded protein: CASSRVTSYSYNEQFF.

This clonotype was observed a handful of times. This chain links TRBV6-1 with TRBJ2-5; tentative D call: TRBD1 (6 bases). CDR1 and CDR2 from the germline V gene are MNHNS and SASEGT. The CDR3 covers 13 residues. The V and J ends lost 10 bases and 2 bases respectively, with 14 bases between them. Here the CDR3 reads CATYLRGQETQYF. CDR3 bases: TGTGCCACCTATCTCAGGGGACAAGAGACCCAGTACTTC.

This clonotype has more than one count but fewer than ten. The V call is TRBV10-3, the J call TRBJ2-3, with D possibly being TRBD2 (6 bases). This CDR3 contains 15 residues. V was pared by 1 base and J by 5 bases, with 13 bases between. Per germline, CDR1 ENHRY and CDR2 SYGVKD. The CDR3 DNA is TGTGCCATCAGTGAGTTCCCGGGAGCTGGAGATACGCAGTATTTT. Translating gives CAISEFPGAGDTQYF.

This clonotype was detected many times. The rearrangement links TRBV7-9 to TRBJ2-1; TRBD1 aligns across 7 bases. This CDR3 has 20 amino acids. V lost 2 bases and J lost 1; bases outside the gene matches: 17. Looked up from germline, CDR1 is SEHNR and CDR2 is FQNEAQ (reference sequence). The CDR3, as DNA: TGTGCCAGCAGCTTATTGATCGGGGACAGCCAGTTTGCTTCCTACAATGAGCAGTTCTTC. Its protein is CASSLLIGDSQFASYNEQFF.

This clonotype was seen ten or more times. The gene calls are TRBV3-1 and TRBJ2-7, with D unresolved. Germline values: CDR1 LGHDT, CDR2 YNNKEL (reference sequence). The CDR3 loop spans 12 amino acids. V was cut by 4 bases and J by 6 bases, with 10 bases left in between. The CDR3 spells CASSLLSGEQYF. CDR3 sequence (DNA): TGTGCCAGCAGCCTCCTTTCCGGCGAGCAGTACTTC.

This chain links TRBV19 with TRBJ1-5, with D tentatively TRBD1 (5 bases). Germline CDR1 is LNHDA and CDR2 is SQIVND (reference sequence). Trimming shortened V by 10 bases and J by 0 bases, and 16 bases separated the two germline ends. The CDR3 extends over 15 amino acids. The CDR3 loop reads CATRVGVHSNQPQHF. CDR3 DNA: TGTGCCACCAGGGTAGGGGTCCATAGCAATCAGCCCCAGCATTTT.

Many counts were recorded for this clonotype. V is TRBV11-2 and J is TRBJ2-1, with D possibly TRBD2 on 5 matching bases. Germline lookup yields CDR1 SGHAT and CDR2 FQNNGV. V lost 0 bases to trimming and J lost 8 bases, with 14 bases between them. The CDR3 has 15 amino acids. CDR3 loop: CASSLDTLAVHEQFF. CDR3 sequence (DNA): TGTGCCAGCAGCTTAGATACGCTAGCCGTGCATGAGCAGTTCTTC.

The CDR3 bases are TGTGCCAGCAGTGAACTGGACAGGGGGAACACTGAAGCTTTCTTT. This encodes CASSELDRGNTEAFF. V usage is TRBV6-2 or TRBV6-3 and J usage is TRBJ1-1; 9 positions agree with TRBD1. The length of the CDR3 is 15 residues. V dropped 5 bases and J dropped 1; count of bases not matched to a gene: 5. In germline, CDR1 is MNHEY, CDR2 SVGEGT.

About this clonotype itself: A far larger clone is one base from this, pointing to a likely read error. The chain has TRBV11-1 and TRBJ2-7; TRBD2 agrees at 9 bases. This CDR3 region has 17 residues. CDR1 is SGHAT and CDR2 is FQDESV in the germline V gene (reference sequence). J was trimmed by 7 bases and V by 5 bases; bases with no gene match: 18. The CDR3 region has the DNA TGTGCCAGCAGCCCCAGGACTAGCGAAGCCCTGTTGGGGGAGCAGTACTTC. It is translated as CASSPRTSEALLGEQYF.

This clonotype has a handful of counts. This chain links TRBV28 with TRBJ2-2; D ambiguous. The V end lost 3 bases, the J end lost 1 base, and 9 bases lay between the germline ends. Germline V gene lookup returns CDR1 MDHEN and CDR2 SYDVKM. The length of the CDR3 is 15 residues. The DNA of the CDR3 is TGTGCCAGCAGTTTTAGATACAAGAACACCGGGGAGCTGTTTTTT. As protein: CASSFRYKNTGELFF.

This clonotype was found a few times. The CDR3 here is CASGGRYNEQFF. As DNA, the CDR3 is TGTGCCAGCGGTGGGAGATACAATGAGCAGTTCTTC. The chain has TRBV7-2 and TRBJ2-1; D may be TRBD2 (5 bases). Germline V CDR1 and CDR2: SGHTA, FQGNSA. V was cut by 8 bases and J by 4 bases, with 9 bases left in between. This CDR3 is 12 amino acids long.

This clonotype occurred a few times. As DNA, the CDR3 is TGCAGTGCTAGAAACCCGGGGACAGCTGGAAACACCATATATTTT. Amino acid sequence: CSARNPGTAGNTIYF. The chain uses TRBV20-1 and TRBJ1-3; 7 nucleotides agree with TRBD1. The CDR3 totals 15 residues. Per germline, CDR1 DFQATT and CDR2 SNEGSKA (reference sequence). Trimming removed 2 bases from V and 2 bases from J; junction bases left unmatched: 6.

In its sample, this clonotype was seen a few times. J is TRBJ2-7 and V is TRBV19; 7 bases fit TRBD2. This CDR3 contains 15 residues. From germline, CDR1 is LNHDA and CDR2 SQIVND (reference sequence). The junction had 7 bases not matched to a gene; V was cut back by 3 bases and J by 2 bases. The CDR3 nucleotides are TGTGCCAGTAGTATCCAGATAGCGGGTCCCTACGAGCAGTACTTC. Its protein product is CASSIQIAGPYEQYF. Variable domain in full (rest from reference TRBV19 and TRBJ2-7): DGGITQSPKYLFRKEGQNVTLSCEQNLNHDAMYWYRQDPGQGLRLIYYSQIVNDFQKGDIAEGYSVSREKKESFPLTVTSAQKNPTAFYLCASSIQIAGPYEQYFGPGTRLTVT.